These 18 T cell receptor beta chains share one sample of origin, sequenced in a study of HIV-infected patients and healthy controls (dated by TCRdb to the mid-2010s). Whole blood was used without fractionating the cells, so the repertoire represented all peripheral T cells without sorting. Library preparation employed 5' RACE. Sequencing was performed on an Illumina MiSeq. Using SuperScript III with primers targeting the alpha and beta constant regions, approximately 500 ng of RNA was reverse transcribed. Separate alpha and beta chain libraries were generated by chain-specific third strand synthesis with multiplexing indices. TCRdb reworked the public reads: Q25 trimming with fastp, MiXCR clone assembly, productive beta chains retained. Rows merge per CDR3 protein into single entries with the most common DNA and genes. The sample table lists 12,000 to 15,000 distinct CDR3 sequences, 7.5% to 10% of them with a count of one. The ten largest clones represent around 7% of the sample.

Sequencing input: blood. The source is an adult in good health.

To note about this clonotype: Relative to the germline gene, one junction end is altered; a read error may explain this. The chain recombines TRBV12-3 or TRBV12-4 with TRBJ2-7, with 8 bases matching TRBD1. This CDR3 spans 14 amino acids. In DNA, the CDR3 is TGTGCCAGCAGTTTGGGACAGGTAACCTACGAGAAGTACTTC. Translated: CASSLGQVTYEKYF.

The chain couples TRBV3-1 to TRBJ1-1; weak D call: TRBD1 (6 bases). Trimming left V 5 bases short and J 5 bases short, with 15 bases between. The CDR3 spans 14 residues. CDR1 is LGHDT and CDR2 is YNNKEL in the germline V gene (reference sequence). The CDR3 here is CASSEQGYGTEAFF. In nucleotides, the CDR3 is TGTGCCAGCAGCGAACAGGGTTATGGGACTGAAGCTTTCTTT. The full variable domain, with the rest looked up from reference TRBV3-1 and TRBJ1-1, is DTAVSQTPKYLVTQMGNDKSIKCEQNLGHDTMYWYKQDSKKFLKIMFSYNNKELIINETVPNRFSPKSPDKAHLNLHINSLELGDSAVYFCASSEQGYGTEAFFGQGTRLTVV.

Many counts were recorded for this clonotype. The rearrangement joins TRBV20-1 to TRBJ2-5; D remains ambiguous. Germline CDR1 DFQATT, CDR2 SNEGSKA (reference sequence). CDR3 length: 9 residues. The CDR3 reads CSLQETQYF. In DNA form, the CDR3 reads TGCAGCTTACAAGAGACCCAGTACTTC.

This clonotype turned up a few times. The rearrangement joins TRBV7-2 to TRBJ2-7, with 11 bases matching TRBD1. Germline V gene data show CDR1 as SGHTA and CDR2 as FQGNSA. CDR3 length equals 17 residues. J gave up 4 bases and V 5 bases, and 13 bases lay outside the gene matches. DNA of the CDR3: TGTGCCAGCAGCACTCCCCTGGGACAGGGGGTTAGGTACGAGCAGTACTTC. The encoded protein is CASSTPLGQGVRYEQYF.

This clonotype is judged medium-sized (0.01 to 0.1%). CDR3 sequence (DNA): TGCGCCAGCAGCTCAGAACAGGGGGCGCACACTGAAGCTTTCTTT. Translating gives CASSSEQGAHTEAFF. The rearrangement joins TRBV5-1 to TRBJ1-1; 9 nucleotides agree with TRBD1. V trimming: 3 bases; J trimming: 3 bases; junction bases outside the gene matches: 6. This CDR3 spans 15 amino acids. Germline CDR1 SGHRS, CDR2 YFSETQ.

This clonotype was counted at least ten times. The CDR3 loop is CASSQTSGAIDTQYF. As DNA, the CDR3 is TGTGCCAGTAGCCAGACTAGCGGAGCAATAGATACGCAGTATTTT. The chain is built from TRBV19 and TRBJ2-3; 9 bases fit TRBD2. The CDR3 is 15 amino acids. Per the germline V gene, CDR1 is LNHDA and CDR2 is SQIVND (reference sequence). With 6 bases clipped from V and 5 bases from J, the junction kept 9 bases outside the gene matches.

J is TRBJ2-7 and V is TRBV7-8; D possibly corresponds to TRBD1 (5 bases). V was cut by 1 base and J by 5 bases, with 12 bases left in between. The CDR3 has 14 residues. Germline-derived CDR1 and CDR2 are SGHVS and FQNEAQ. CDR3 nucleotides: TGTGCCAGCAGCTTAGTGCTGGGGCCACACGAGCAGTACTTC. It yields the protein CASSLVLGPHEQYF.

This clonotype was seen a few times. The V call is TRBV18, the J call TRBJ1-5, with D possibly being TRBD1 (5 bases). V was trimmed by 4 bases and J by 9 bases, leaving 10 bases between them. CDR1 and CDR2 from the germline V gene are KGHSH and LQKENI. This CDR3 has 12 residues. The CDR3: CASSLGGGPQHF. CDR3 bases: TGTGCCAGCTCACTGGGGGGGGGGCCCCAGCATTTT. Based on the CDR3 plus reference TRBV18 and TRBJ1-5, the full variable domain is NAGVMQNPRHLVRRRGQEARLRCSPMKGHSHVYWYRQLPEEGLKFMVYLQKENIIDESGMPKERFSAEFPKEGPSILRIQQVVRGDSAAYFCASSLGGGPQHFGDGTRLSIL.

The V gene is TRBV5-1, the J gene TRBJ1-2; tentatively, D is TRBD1 (6 bases). V shed 0 bases and J shed 2 bases, with 14 bases lying between them. CDR1 and CDR2 from the germline V gene are SGHRS and YFSETQ. The CDR3 totals 16 residues. The CDR3 coding sequence is TGCGCCAGCAGCTTGGAAACGACAGGATCCAACTATGGCTACACCTTC. Translating it yields CASSLETTGSNYGYTF.

This clonotype was seen ten or more times. This CDR3 is CAWSVMRTAGPEKLFF. The CDR3 region has the DNA TGTGCCTGGAGTGTAATGCGGACCGCGGGCCCTGAAAAACTGTTTTTT. V gene TRBV30 combines with J gene TRBJ1-4, with D hard to call. This CDR3 contains 16 residues. V was pared by 0 bases and J by 7 bases, with 18 bases between. Germline V gives CDR1 GTSNPN, CDR2 SVGIG (reference sequence).

In its sample, this clonotype was seen many times. This chain links TRBV11-2 with TRBJ1-2; weak D call: TRBD1 (5 bases). Germline-derived CDR1 and CDR2 are SGHAT and FQNNGV. Trimming cost V 1 base and J 5 bases, with 17 bases left between them. The CDR3 runs 16 residues. CDR3 loop: CASSLAPGLIGYGYTF. CDR3 sequence (DNA): TGTGCCAGCAGCTTAGCCCCGGGACTCATTGGATATGGCTACACCTTC.

The rearrangement uses TRBV7-2 and TRBJ1-5, with a weak D call TRBD1 (6 bases). This CDR3 spans 15 amino acids. The V and J ends lost 1 base and 6 bases respectively, with 13 bases between them. In germline, CDR1 is SGHTA, CDR2 FQGNSA. For the CDR3, the DNA is TGTGCCAGCAGCTTAGGGGTGGGGGCTGGTCAGCCCCAGCATTTT. It translates to CASSLGVGAGQPQHF.

Ten or more counts support this clonotype. The V gene is TRBV4-3, the J gene TRBJ2-7, with D possibly matching TRBD1 (6 bases). Trimming took off 5 bases at V and 2 bases at J, with 13 bases between the two ends. Looked up from germline, CDR1 is LGHNA and CDR2 is YSLEER. CDR3 length: 14 residues. Here the CDR3 reads CASSGSAGAYEQYF. As DNA, the CDR3 is TGCGCCAGCAGCGGTTCGGCAGGGGCCTACGAGCAGTACTTC.

This clonotype appeared many times. The CDR3 nucleotides are TGTGCCAGCAGCTGGTGGACATCTAACTATGGCTACACCTTC. Its translation: CASSWWTSNYGYTF. The chain combines TRBV7-3 with TRBJ1-2; possibly TRBD1 for D (5 bases). The germline V gene encodes CDR1 SGHTA and CDR2 FQGTGA. This CDR3 region has 14 residues. The V end lost 4 bases, the J end lost 0 bases, and 9 bases lay between the germline ends.

This clonotype was observed at least ten times. V is TRBV7-8 and J is TRBJ2-1, with 8 nucleotides matching TRBD2. V was clipped by 3 bases and J by 7 bases; unmatched bases: 11. Per the germline V gene, CDR1 is SGHVS and CDR2 is FQNEAQ. The CDR3 has 16 amino acids. The CDR3 nucleotides read TGTGCCAGCAGCTTGGGGCGGGGGGCCATGAGGAATGAGCAGTTCTTC. This encodes CASSLGRGAMRNEQFF.

There are many counts of this clonotype. V is TRBV2 and J is TRBJ2-1, with 8 bases matching TRBD2. This CDR3 spans 15 amino acids. J was trimmed by 8 bases and V by 5 bases; bases with no gene match: 11. Germline CDR1 is SNHLY and CDR2 is FYNNEI. In nucleotides, the CDR3 is TGTGCCAGCAGTCTAAGCGGGAGAAGGTATGATGAGCAGTTCTTC. Protein product: CASSLSGRRYDEQFF.

This clonotype was seen repeatedly, ten times or more. V and J are TRBV7-9 and TRBJ2-7; 9 bases align to TRBD2. The trim removed 4 bases at V and 0 bases at J, leaving 4 bases unmatched. CDR1 and CDR2 (germline): SEHNR, FQNEAQ (reference sequence). The CDR3 sequence is 15 residues long. The CDR3 loop reads CASSYSGGVSYEQYF. In DNA, the CDR3 is TGTGCCAGCAGCTATAGCGGGGGAGTCTCCTACGAGCAGTACTTC.

This chain joins TRBV6-2 or TRBV6-3 and TRBJ2-1; D uncertain. Germline assignment: CDR1 MNHEY and CDR2 SVGEGT. V lost 6 bases to trimming and J lost 6 bases, with 12 bases between them. The CDR3 extends over 13 amino acids. The DNA of the CDR3 is TGTGCCAGCAGACTTGCAGGTGGCAATGAGCAGTTCTTC. This sequence encodes CASRLAGGNEQFF.